This T cell receptor beta chain was sequenced in a study of cytomegalovirus exposure and HLA in healthy donors (dated by TCRdb to about 2017). Regarding the study in general: An earlier analysis of 587 of the donors reported roughly 300 Gb of sequence data and 100 million to 120 million unique TCR beta sequences obtained from about 179 million T cells. Approximately 300 gigabases of sequencing data and around 88 million unique TCR sequences made up an early release that covered 640 HLA-typed donors. Among the 398 genotyped donors, about 85% belonged to the genetic ancestry cluster associated with self-reported Caucasian donors. The study was designed to test whether signatures of past pathogen exposure could be identified by cataloging public T cell receptors. Using immunosequencing, the study profiled T cell repertoires from 640 or so subjects and related those repertoires to cytomegalovirus serostatus. In addition to the first cohort of around 670 subjects, a separate validation cohort of 100 to 150 different subjects was used. High-throughput TCR immunosequencing, statistical association of individual TCRs with disease status, and machine learning were combined to predict cytomegalovirus infection status. A later analysis re-examined previously published TCR beta repertoires from 600 to 700 donors and added high-resolution HLA genotyping to investigate patterns of TCR occurrence. Rather than using new phenotypic data, the later analysis identified candidate immune exposures from TCR beta sequences and from how often those sequences occurred across donors. An earlier analysis of 500 to 650 of the donors applied high-throughput TCR beta sequencing to assess whether each TCR beta V gene segment acted as functional or pseudogenic. Donor age, sex, ethnicity and CMV serostatus were compiled alongside the repertoire data. In a later genetic analysis, genome-wide SNP genotypes for 398 of the 666 donors were used, and that subset was treated as a discovery cohort. Every discovery cohort repertoire had been produced on one sequencing platform. Both class I and class II loci were covered by HLA typing, at four-digit resolution. Typing coverage varied by locus: roughly 629-630 donors for A, B, C, DRB1 and DQB1; roughly 560 for DQA1; 606 for DPA1; approximately 490 for DPB1. Four to six DR-DQ haplotypes were handled as single units for association and clustering, since linkage in the cohort was strong. On average, 235,054 unique TCR beta nucleotide sequences were sequenced per donor among about 400 genotyped donors of the cohort, with about 17% of those sequences being non-productive. Findings and caveats that apply to the study as a whole: Compared with the 666-donor mean, donors in an Asian-associated ancestry cluster had fewer N-insertions in productive TCRs, according to a later genetic analysis. In both the original and validation cohorts, the classifier was reported to diagnose cytomegalovirus status with high specificity and sensitivity. In a later analysis, 15,000 to 20,000 TCR beta sequences were associated with specific HLA alleles at a false discovery rate of 0.05. Because counts were too low, fewer than 20 rarely observed V segments, including chromosome 9 orphons, were excluded from the earlier analysis of about 500 of the donors. In an earlier analysis of some 500 of the donors, most TCR beta V segments appeared in productive rearrangements about 90% or about 30% of the time, broadly matching IMGT annotations. A later analysis found that most CMV-associated TCR beta chains appeared HLA-restricted, with HLA associations seemingly driven largely by CMV exposure. Because the 87-base-pair reads could not distinguish some IMGT-functional V segments, including TRBV6-2 and TRBV6-3, those segments were excluded. The study gave a list of about 160 TCR beta chains associated with cytomegalovirus. In this cohort, only TCR beta chains were sequenced, and detectable features were limited by the absence of alpha or paired-chain data. In a later analysis, TCR association rates were found to vary across HLA loci, with the most associated TCRs seen for DRB1 alleles and the fewest for HLA-C alleles. A group of highly shared sequence variants was considered likely to be a technical artifact of the sequencing pipeline. Linkage disequilibrium might explain the correlated functional status among segregating V segments, but an unknown experimental factor could not be excluded. In a later genetic analysis, a missense DCLRE1C variant was associated with V-gene and J-gene trimming of TCR beta chains, and the association was replicated in an independent cohort. Across donors, most TCR sequences were observed very rarely, whereas some public TCRs were present in many individuals. Because HLA typing was missing for some donors at each locus, association tests included only the typed subset. In a later analysis, several top co-occurrence clusters were reported to appear linked to parvovirus B19, influenza, CMV and Epstein-Barr virus. The authors suggested that the approach could potentially be generalized to other disease states and immunological phenotypes. In vitro tests confirmed that a few of the cytomegalovirus-associated TCR beta chains recognize cytomegalovirus antigens. In a later analysis, HLA-associated TCR beta chains were found to be more clonally expanded and to have lower generation probabilities than equally common non-associated chains. Immune exposure information for the cohort was limited to CMV serostatus. Presence/absence analyses assumed roughly uniform sequencing depth across donors, an assumption that may not hold. A further reported finding was that TCR beta sequences accurately predicted the HLA-A and HLA-B alleles for most subjects in the first cohort. When HLA alleles, especially DR and DQ, strongly co-occurred, TCR associations were difficult to assign to individual alleles.

The method behind the library was the immunoSEQ multiplex PCR assay. For the multiplex PCR, a mixture combining 60 forward primers for TCR Vbeta segments and 13 reverse primers for TCR Jbeta segments was used. The CDR3 region of rearranged TCR beta genes was amplified from genomic DNA with a multiplex PCR assay. The amplified TCR beta libraries were sequenced on the Illumina HiSeq System as 87-base-pair reads. Regarding the original processing steps: A later analysis counted approximately 84 million unique TCR beta chains across the 550 to 750 repertoires, and about 10 million of these chains were shared by at least two donors. Raw reads were error-corrected and collapsed into unique sequences with a nearest-neighbor algorithm that merged closely related sequences to remove PCR and sequencing errors. CDR3 sequences were aligned to IMGT reference sequences to assign V, D and J gene segments. Each retained sequence needed at least a six-nucleotide match to both a V gene segment and a J gene segment. Rearrangements were classified as productive when the CDR3 lacked stop codons and remained in frame with V and J, and all other rearrangements were classified as non-productive. Following IMGT convention, CDR3 was defined as the stretch from the second conserved V-encoded cysteine up to the conserved J-encoded phenylalanine. The earlier analysis of about 570 of the donors excluded any sequence lacking an unambiguous match to a single V gene segment. An earlier analysis of just under 600 of the donors called V segments functional above 56.7% productive rearrangements and segregating when the between-donor standard deviation exceeded 5%. To diagnose cytomegalovirus status from the catalog of TCR beta chain sequences, a statistical classification framework was built. A later analysis assigned V and J genes by comparing TCR nucleotide sequences with IMGT/GENE-DB human TR gene sequences. Using the TCRdist pipeline, a later analysis assigned CDR3 sequences along with most-parsimonious VDJ recombination scenarios. In a later analysis, each TCR beta chain was defined by its CDR3 amino acid sequence together with its V-gene family, and reads lacking a unique V-gene family were excluded. As a way to deal with suspected cross-contamination and a sequencing artifact, a later analysis dropped hundreds of nucleotide sequences that were highly shared and had low generation probability. A later analysis calculated a clonal expansion index for each public chain from normalized within-repertoire ranks of inferred template counts. In a later analysis, generation probabilities were computed using a VDJ recombination model fitted to out-of-frame rearrangements, and the results were checked against IGoR. A later analysis scored TCR-TCR, TCR-HLA and TCR-CMV co-occurrence with hypergeometric tests, applying a repertoire-size bias correction to TCR pairs. In a later analysis, false discovery rates were estimated by permuting HLA or CMV assignments 20 times. In a later analysis, co-occurring TCRs were grouped using DBSCAN, and TCRdist sequence similarity was added for clustering within HLA-allele-positive subsets. Co-occurrence clustering excluded repertoires with fewer than 30,000 or more than 120,000 public chains, plus five with anomalous nucleotide sharing. TCRdb obtained this table from immuneACCESS and retained in-frame rearrangements with V and J assigned. These tables miss some clones; where compared with another copy, unresolved V genes account for less than half of the shortfall, and the remainder is unexplained. V, J and clone size were drawn from that table, and D and trimming were deduced from the DNA. For this sample, the table gives approximately 30,000 clones. The ten largest clones add up to 4.5% to 5% of the sample.

The cohort was made up of roughly 670 healthy bone marrow donors. All cohort members were sampled while nominally healthy, although unrecorded immune exposures were likely present. The donor tested CMV seropositive, placing the donor among the approximately 290 seropositive members of the cohort. A peripheral blood sample was collected from each donor, and TCR beta sequencing was performed on peripheral blood mononuclear cells. Genomic DNA was extracted from the blood cell samples with the Qiagen DNeasy Blood Extraction Kit. Concerning this clone: Its antigen is not yet known.

The germline V gene supplies CDR1 SGHTA and CDR2 FQGTGA. V and J lose 2 bases and 1 base, and a span of 17 bases separates them. Counted from cysteine to phenylalanine, this CDR3 has 17 amino acids. Just the 51-base CDR3 DNA is kept, in frame starting at base 1. The chain joins TRBV7-3 to TRBJ2-5, and possibly TRBD2, on 6 matching bases. Input material: PBMCs. The TCR comes from a woman aged 40-49 years in good health and CMV-seropositive. This receptor has the CDR3 CASSLRSGPTTQETQYF. The DNA is TGTGCCAGCAGCTTACGAAGCGGGCCGACCACCCAAGAGACCCAGTACTTC.